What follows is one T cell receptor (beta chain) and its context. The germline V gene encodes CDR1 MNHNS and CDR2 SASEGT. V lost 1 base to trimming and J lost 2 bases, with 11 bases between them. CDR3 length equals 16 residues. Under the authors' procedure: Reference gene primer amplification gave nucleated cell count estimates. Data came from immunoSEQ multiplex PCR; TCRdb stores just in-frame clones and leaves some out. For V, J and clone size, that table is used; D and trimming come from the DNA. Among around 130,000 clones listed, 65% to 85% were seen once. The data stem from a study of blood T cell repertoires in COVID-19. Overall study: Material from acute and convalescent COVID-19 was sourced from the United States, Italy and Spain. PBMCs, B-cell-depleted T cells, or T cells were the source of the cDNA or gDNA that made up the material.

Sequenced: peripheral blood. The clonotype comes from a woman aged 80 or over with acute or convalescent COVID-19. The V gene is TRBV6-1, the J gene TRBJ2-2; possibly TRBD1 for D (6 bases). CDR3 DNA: TGTGCCAGCAGTGAAGGGACAGATAGAAACACCGGGGAGCTGTTTTTT. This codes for CASSEGTDRNTGELFF.